The 19 T cell receptor beta chains below come from one sample, sequenced in a study of graft-versus-host responses after intestinal transplantation. As for time point: postoperative day 105 after intestinal transplantation (dayNNNN = postoperative day). Intraepithelial and lamina propria lymphocytes were released after the graft tissue was processed. Libraries were prepared by immunoSEQ multiplex PCR; TCRdb keeps only in-frame clonotypes and omits some of them. The sample lists roughly 3,800 clones; about 87% were seen once. The sequences come from ileum tissue, collected 105 days after intestinal transplantation. These TCRs come from a human patient who received an intestinal transplant, so some T cells may come from the graft donor.

The DNA for the CDR3 is TGTGCCAGCAGTGTAGGTAGCGGGGACACAGATACGCAGTATTTT. This translates into CASSVGSGDTDTQYF. This chain uses TRBV6-4 with TRBJ2-3; 8 positions match TRBD2. Germline-derived CDR1 and CDR2 are MRHNA and SNTAGT. This CDR3 contains 15 residues. Trimming took 4 bases from V and 2 from J; bases not matched to a gene: 5.

The V gene is TRBV19, the J gene TRBJ1-1; D is unresolved. The CDR3 runs to 15 residues. V was cut by 4 bases and J by 1 base, with 13 bases left in between. Germline-derived CDR1 and CDR2 are LNHDA and SQIVND (reference sequence). This chain's CDR3 is CASSTVGPTNTEAFF. CDR3 bases: TGTGCCAGTAGTACGGTAGGTCCAACGAACACTGAAGCTTTCTTT.

The chain uses TRBV2 and TRBJ1-5; 9 nucleotides match TRBD1. Germline loops: CDR1 SNHLY, CDR2 FYNNEI. The CDR3 contains 13 residues. The junction had 4 bases not matched to a gene; V was cut back by 6 bases and J by 7 bases. The CDR3 DNA follows: TGTGCCAGCAGCGGACAGGGGATGCAGCCCCAGCATTTT. Protein product: CASSGQGMQPQHF.

The chain recombines TRBV10-3 with TRBJ2-1; 14 bases map to TRBD2. Germline V lookup: CDR1 ENHRY, CDR2 SYGVKD. Trimming at V came to 4 bases and at J to 7 bases, leaving 0 bases not matched to a gene. The CDR3 consists of 14 residues. CDR3: CAISGTSGGNEQFF. CDR3 DNA: TGTGCCATCAGTGGGACTAGCGGGGGGAATGAGCAGTTCTTC.

This clone has just one count. The chain uses TRBV5-6 and TRBJ1-1; D gene unclear. This CDR3 contains 11 residues. The germline CDR1 and CDR2 sequences are SGHDT and YYEEEE. V was cut by 9 bases and J by 1 base, with 7 bases left in between. In nucleotides, the CDR3 is TGTGCCACCCAGACGAACACTGAAGCTTTCTTT. Protein sequence: CATQTNTEAFF.

This chain joins TRBV29-1 and TRBJ2-2; tentative D call: TRBD2 (6 bases). CDR1 and CDR2 (germline): SQVTM, ANQGSEA. CDR3 length equals 15 residues. Deletions cut 0 bases from V and 2 bases from J, with 10 bases between. The CDR3 loop is CSVEESGQNTGELFF. In DNA form, the CDR3 reads TGCAGCGTTGAAGAAAGCGGGCAAAACACCGGGGAGCTGTTTTTT.

The chain combines TRBV19 with TRBJ2-5, with 13 nucleotides matching TRBD2. The V segment lost 4 bases and the J segment 2 bases; nucleotides outside the gene matches: 7. Germline-derived CDR1 and CDR2 are LNHDA and SQIVND (reference sequence). This CDR3 is 17 amino acids long. CDR3 coding DNA: TGTGCCAGTAGTACCTGGACTAGCGGGGGCCCACAAGAGACCCAGTACTTC. It codes for CASSTWTSGGPQETQYF.

This clone was counted a single time. The rearrangement joins TRBV21-1 to TRBJ2-7; TRBD1 is the table's D call, not checked against the DNA. TRBV21-1 is a pseudogene locus. This CDR3 spans 16 amino acids. The CDR3 region is CASSNLQGTFSYEQYF. The CDR3 DNA is TGTGCCAGCAGCAACCTACAGGGCACCTTCTCCTACGAGCAGTACTTC.

The chain has TRBV6-5 and TRBJ2-7; the match to TRBD1 covers 10 bases. The V and J ends lost 7 bases and 3 bases, in that order; junction bases with no gene match: 9. The CDR3 is 15 residues long. In germline, CDR1 is MNHEY, CDR2 SVGAGI. The CDR3 loop reads CASTPRGQGIYEQYF. DNA for the CDR3: TGTGCCAGCACCCCCCGGGGACAGGGGATCTACGAGCAGTACTTC.

The V and J genes are TRBV7-9 and TRBJ1-3; TRBD1 agrees at 9 bases. CDR1 is SEHNR and CDR2 is FQNEAQ in the germline V gene (reference sequence). The J segment lost 0 bases and the V segment lost 6 bases, leaving 3 bases of the junction unmatched. This CDR3 contains 15 residues. Here the CDR3 DNA reads TGTGCCAGCAGGCTGACAGGGGGCTCTGGAAACACCATATATTTT. It codes for CASRLTGGSGNTIYF.

The chain combines TRBV27 with TRBJ1-5; D might be TRBD1 (5 bases). CDR3 length: 17 amino acids. Looked up from germline, CDR1 is MNHEY and CDR2 is SMNVEV (reference sequence). The V and J ends lost 4 bases and 2 bases respectively, with 18 bases between them. CDR3 bases: TGTGCCAGCAGTTCCGGGACCGAGATCTGGGGCAATCAGCCCCAGCATTTT. It is translated as CASSSGTEIWGNQPQHF.

This clone appeared once. The same CDR3 can be traced to other DNA sequences in this sample. The chain uses TRBV5-1 and TRBJ1-2; 11 bases are a match to TRBD1. The CDR3 runs to 15 residues. V lost 4 bases to trimming and J lost 3 bases; unmatched junction nucleotides: 5. Germline V gene sequence: CDR1 SGHRS, CDR2 YFSETQ. CDR3 amino acids: CASSVPGQGDYGYTF. CDR3 in DNA: TGCGCCAGCAGCGTGCCGGGACAGGGGGACTATGGCTACACCTTC.

The chain has TRBV25-1 and TRBJ2-3, with 10 bases matching TRBD1. V lost 2 bases to trimming and J lost 1 base; unmatched junction nucleotides: 9. The CDR3 has 18 residues. Germline CDR1 is MGHDK and CDR2 is SYGVNS. This chain's CDR3 is CASSERATGTGGTDTQYF. CDR3 coding DNA: TGTGCCAGCAGTGAAAGGGCTACCGGGACAGGGGGCACAGATACGCAGTATTTT. Full variable domain (missing parts from reference TRBV25-1 and TRBJ2-3): EADIYQTPRYLVIGTGKKITLECSQTMGHDKMYWYQQDPGMELHLIHYSYGVNSTEKGDLSSESTVSRIRTEHFPLTLESARPSHTSQYLCASSERATGTGGTDTQYFGPGTRLTVL.

This rearrangement joins TRBV5-1 to TRBJ2-5; TRBD2 aligns across 15 bases. Germline V gene lookup returns CDR1 SGHRS and CDR2 YFSETQ. V lost 0 bases and J lost 1; bases outside the gene matches: 4. This CDR3 has 18 amino acids. The chain's CDR3 is CASSLEGTSGGTQETQYF. In DNA form, the CDR3 reads TGCGCCAGCAGCTTGGAAGGGACTAGCGGGGGGACCCAAGAGACCCAGTACTTC.

This clone was seen once. The chain recombines TRBV7-9 with TRBJ1-4, with unresolved D. Trimming pared 3 bases from V and 4 bases from J, leaving 6 bases between. Germline V gene lookup returns CDR1 SEHNR and CDR2 FQNEAQ (reference sequence). This CDR3 has 13 amino acids. In nucleotides, the CDR3 is TGTGCCAGCAGCTTTACCCGTAATGAAAAACTGTTTTTT. Encoded protein: CASSFTRNEKLFF.

The V and J genes are TRBV11-3 and TRBJ2-7; TRBD1 matches 8 bases. Germline CDR1 SGHNT, CDR2 YENEEA. J was trimmed by 1 base and V by 7 bases; bases with no gene match: 9. The CDR3 extends over 15 amino acids. CDR3 protein: CASTSLRDRSYEQYF. The CDR3 DNA sequence: TGTGCCAGCACTTCGCTCAGGGACAGGTCCTACGAGCAGTACTTC.

This chain links TRBV19 with TRBJ2-7; TRBD2 aligns across 9 bases. CDR1 is LNHDA, CDR2 SQIVND, per germline (reference sequence). CDR3 length equals 15 residues. The J segment lost 3 bases and the V segment lost 3 bases, leaving 6 bases of the junction unmatched. This CDR3 reads CASSIGLAGHYEQYF. CDR3 nucleotides: TGTGCCAGTAGTATTGGTCTAGCGGGGCACTACGAGCAGTACTTC.

V and J are TRBV25-1 and TRBJ1-5, with 9 bases identical to TRBD1. This CDR3 has 16 amino acids. Germline loops: CDR1 MGHDK, CDR2 SYGVNS. V shed 3 bases and J 3 bases; nucleotides not matched to a gene: 6. CDR3: CASSEPGQGFNQPQHF. The CDR3 DNA follows: TGTGCCAGCAGTGAGCCGGGACAGGGTTTCAATCAGCCCCAGCATTTT.

The chain uses TRBV25-1 and TRBJ1-5, with 9 bases matching TRBD1. Germline V gene data show CDR1 as MGHDK and CDR2 as SYGVNS. CDR3 length: 17 residues. V dropped 4 bases and J dropped 2; count of bases not matched to a gene: 9. This chain's CDR3 is CASSGTGDSWGNQPQHF. The CDR3 coding sequence is TGTGCCAGCAGTGGGACAGGGGATTCGTGGGGCAATCAGCCCCAGCATTTT. The complete variable domain, with remaining parts taken from reference TRBV25-1 and TRBJ1-5, reads EADIYQTPRYLVIGTGKKITLECSQTMGHDKMYWYQQDPGMELHLIHYSYGVNSTEKGDLSSESTVSRIRTEHFPLTLESARPSHTSQYLCASSGTGDSWGNQPQHFGDGTRLSIL.